Each of the 27 T cell receptor beta chains below was sequenced from the same sample in a study of blood T cell repertoires in COVID-19. The assay was immunoSEQ multiplex PCR, and TCRdb's table has in-frame clones only and misses some. Among some 140,000 clones listed, roughly 85% were seen once. Specimen: peripheral blood. These receptors originate from a man aged 55 to 70 with acute or convalescent COVID-19.

This clone showed up just a few times. The genes are TRBV28 and TRBJ1-5; the D is unclear. This CDR3 is built from 16 residues. The germline CDR1 and CDR2 sequences are MDHEN and SYDVKM. Trimming cost V 5 bases and J 1 base, with 15 bases left between them. The CDR3 coding sequence is TGTGCCAGCAGTACGCTCTCCCGGGTGAGCAATCAGCCCCAGCATTTT. Translation: CASSTLSRVSNQPQHF.

This clone was seen a few times. The chain combines TRBV11-3 with TRBJ2-1, with TRBD2 matching over 11 bases. The CDR3 contains 19 residues. Germline CDR1 is SGHNT and CDR2 is YENEEA. The junction had 16 bases not matched to a gene; V was cut back by 5 bases and J by 4 bases. In DNA, the CDR3 is TGTGCCAGCAGCATTACTACCCTTAAGACTAGCGGGGAGTACAATGAGCAGTTCTTC. As protein: CASSITTLKTSGEYNEQFF. Filled out from reference TRBV11-3 and TRBJ2-1, the complete variable domain reads EAGVVQSPRYKIIEKKQPVAFWCNPISGHNTLYWYLQNLGQGPELLIRYENEEAVDDSQLPKDRFSAERLKGVDSTLKIQPAELGDSAVYLCASSITTLKTSGEYNEQFFGPGTRLTVL.

V is TRBV29-1 and J is TRBJ2-3; D perhaps matches TRBD2 (6 bases). The CDR3 covers 14 residues. Germline values: CDR1 SQVTM, CDR2 ANQGSEA. Trimming pared 4 bases from V and 4 bases from J, leaving 15 bases between. CDR3 region: CSVVSSEEPDTQYF. For the CDR3, the DNA is TGCAGCGTTGTCTCTAGCGAGGAACCAGATACGCAGTATTTT.

This clone was counted a few times. The rearrangement links TRBV10-3 to TRBJ1-2, with 7 bases that match TRBD1. This CDR3 has 14 residues. V was clipped by 3 bases and J by 8 bases; unmatched bases: 9. The germline CDR1 and CDR2 sequences are ENHRY and SYGVKD. The CDR3 DNA sequence: TGTGCCATCAGTGAACAACAGGGGATGTGGGGCTACACCTTC. This gives the protein CAISEQQGMWGYTF.

This CDR3 reads CASSQGRGNTQYF. CDR3 sequence (DNA): TGTGCCAGCAGCCAAGGCCGAGGGAATACGCAGTATTTT. The rearrangement uses TRBV3-1 (or the pseudogene TRBV3-2) and TRBJ2-3, with D perhaps TRBD2 (5 bases). V was shortened by 1 base and J by 7 bases, with 9 bases between the two germline ends. Germline-derived CDR1 and CDR2 are LGHDT and YNNKEL (reference sequence). The CDR3 length is 13 residues.

The chain carries TRBV6-5 and TRBJ1-1; weak D call: TRBD1 (5 bases). The germline V and J ends were trimmed by 6 bases and 5 bases, with 19 bases remaining between them. This CDR3 region has 15 residues. Per the germline V gene, CDR1 is MNHEY and CDR2 is SVGAGI. The CDR3, as DNA: TGTGCCAGCAGGCAGTTCCAGGGTGGTATAACTGAAGCTTTCTTT. Translating gives CASRQFQGGITEAFF.

This clone was detected only once. This chain joins TRBV5-1 and TRBJ1-5; D unclear. The CDR3 runs 15 residues. With 0 bases removed from V and 9 bases from J, the gap between germline ends came to 16 bases. Germline CDR1 is SGHRS and CDR2 is YFSETQ. In DNA form, the CDR3 reads TGCGCCAGCAGCTTGGTATGGGAGACGCATACGCCCCAGCATTTT. Its protein product is CASSLVWETHTPQHF.

This chain uses TRBV30 with TRBJ2-7; TRBD2 matches 9 bases. The trim removed 3 bases at V and 2 bases at J, leaving 5 bases unmatched. Germline lookup yields CDR1 GTSNPN and CDR2 SVGIG (reference sequence). The CDR3 loop spans 14 amino acids. The CDR3 is CAWRLTSGTYEQYF. CDR3 sequence (DNA): TGTGCCTGGAGACTGACTAGCGGTACCTACGAGCAGTACTTC.

J is TRBJ2-3 and V is TRBV5-4, with 8 bases fitting TRBD2. V gave up 2 bases and J gave up 5 bases; unmatched junction bases: 19. CDR3 length: 19 residues. From germline, CDR1 is SGHNT and CDR2 YYREEE (reference sequence). CDR3: CASSFALTSGRGLRDTQYF. The CDR3 DNA reads TGTGCCAGCAGCTTCGCCCTTACTAGCGGTCGGGGTCTCAGAGATACGCAGTATTTT.

This clone was found once. This chain joins TRBV9 and TRBJ2-1, with 7 positions matching TRBD2. Unmatched junction bases numbered 23, after V lost 3 bases and J lost 8 bases. This CDR3 spans 19 amino acids. Per the germline V gene, CDR1 is SGDLS and CDR2 is YYNGEE. CDR3 nucleotide sequence: TGTGCCAGCAGCGATATGCCGGAGGGAGGGAGGGCCAAGGAATATGAGCAGTTCTTC. Amino acid sequence: CASSDMPEGGRAKEYEQFF.

The V gene is TRBV29-1, the J gene TRBJ1-5; 7 nucleotides match TRBD1. Unmatched junction bases numbered 4, after V lost 4 bases and J lost 4 bases. From germline, CDR1 is SQVTM and CDR2 ANQGSEA. The CDR3 contains 13 residues. The CDR3 DNA is TGCAGCGTTGGGACAGGCAGGAATCAGCCCCAGCATTTT. Translating gives CSVGTGRNQPQHF.

As regards this clone: Distinct nucleotide sequences in the sample also encode this CDR3. The rearrangement links TRBV18 to TRBJ1-1, with 8 positions matching TRBD1. Per germline, CDR1 KGHSH and CDR2 LQKENI. CDR3 size: 17 residues. Unmatched junction bases numbered 10, after V lost 3 bases and J lost 1 base. In DNA, the CDR3 is TGTGCCAGCTCACCGTTAGGACAGGGAGGTCGGAACACTGAAGCTTTCTTT. It yields the protein CASSPLGQGGRNTEAFF.

The chain uses TRBV4-2 and TRBJ2-7; 9 bases fit TRBD2. The CDR3 is 14 amino acids. Germline CDR1 is LGHNA and CDR2 is YNFKEQ. Unmatched junction bases numbered 5, after V lost 3 bases and J lost 5 bases. This CDR3 is CASSHRTSVDEQYF. The CDR3 region has the DNA TGTGCCAGCAGCCACCGGACTAGCGTTGACGAGCAGTACTTC.

V is TRBV24-1 and J is TRBJ2-2; 11 bases match TRBD2. This CDR3 is 20 amino acids long. With 0 bases clipped from V and 0 bases from J, the junction kept 8 bases outside the gene matches. Germline assignment: CDR1 KGHDR and CDR2 SFDVKD. Here the CDR3 reads CATSDLQGLADSANTGELFF. CDR3 bases: TGTGCCACCAGTGATTTGCAGGGACTAGCGGATTCCGCGAACACCGGGGAGCTGTTTTTT.

There are a few counts of this clone. This chain uses TRBV5-1 with TRBJ2-1, with D perhaps TRBD2 (6 bases). Germline CDR1 and CDR2: SGHRS and YFSETQ. V shed 4 bases and J shed 0 bases, with 11 bases lying between them. The CDR3 spans 15 residues. This chain's CDR3 is CASSPAGPSYNEQFF. The CDR3 coding sequence is TGCGCCAGCAGCCCAGCGGGCCCCTCCTACAATGAGCAGTTCTTC.

This sequence joins TRBV18 and TRBJ1-2; tentative D call: TRBD1 (5 bases). V was clipped by 3 bases and J by 8 bases, with 10 bases between them. Germline V gene lookup returns CDR1 KGHSH and CDR2 LQKENI. CDR3 size: 12 residues. The DNA of the CDR3 is TGTGCCAGCTCACCTGGGGCTGAGGGCTACACCTTC. This gives the protein CASSPGAEGYTF.

The rearrangement links TRBV28 to TRBJ2-7; tentatively, D is TRBD1 (6 bases). CDR3 size: 11 residues. Germline CDR1 reads MDHEN; CDR2 reads SYDVKM. For the CDR3, the DNA is TGTGCTTCTCACAGGGACTACGAGCAGTACTTC. Translation: CASHRDYEQYF.

The CDR3 DNA sequence: TGTGCCAGCAGCCCCACATTGTTGGGGGGTTCCTTGGGGGAGCAGTTCTTC. As protein: CASSPTLLGGSLGEQFF. The rearrangement uses TRBV11-2 and TRBJ2-1; D is perhaps TRBD2 (6 bases). This CDR3 region has 17 residues. Germline CDR1 is SGHAT and CDR2 is FQNNGV. V lost 5 bases and J lost 10, with 27 bases in between.

V gene TRBV29-1 combines with J gene TRBJ2-1; D gene uncertain. The CDR3 spans 14 residues. The V end was cut by 6 bases, the J end by 1 base, with 13 bases between. In germline, CDR1 is SQVTM, CDR2 ANQGSEA. In nucleotides, the CDR3 is TGCAGCGTGGCCCCAACCGGGTCCTACAATGAGCAGTTCTTC. Its translation: CSVAPTGSYNEQFF.

The gene calls are TRBV5-1 and TRBJ1-1; TRBD1 aligns across 7 bases. V trimming: 4 bases; J trimming: 0 bases; junction bases outside the gene matches: 9. Per germline, CDR1 SGHRS and CDR2 YFSETQ. CDR3 length: 16 amino acids. The CDR3 nucleotides read TGCGCCAGCAGCCCGGGACAGCACAATATGAACACTGAAGCTTTCTTT. Translated, it gives CASSPGQHNMNTEAFF.

V and J are TRBV9 and TRBJ2-2, with 8 bases that match TRBD2. Germline assignment: CDR1 SGDLS and CDR2 YYNGEE. The CDR3 is 14 amino acids. Trimming at V came to 4 bases and at J to 7 bases, leaving 6 bases not matched to a gene. The CDR3 here is CASSLGGRFGELFF. CDR3 nucleotides: TGTGCCAGCAGCCTGGGCGGGAGGTTCGGGGAGCTGTTTTTT.

The chain recombines TRBV7-2 with TRBJ1-5; D is uncertain. The V gene's germline CDR1 is SGHTA and CDR2 FQGNSA. The CDR3 length is 14 residues. The V and J ends lost 5 bases and 5 bases respectively, with 13 bases between them. The CDR3: CASSPYGRYQPQHF. CDR3 coding DNA: TGTGCCAGCAGCCCTTACGGGAGATATCAGCCCCAGCATTTT.

This clone was seen only once. The chain has TRBV28 and TRBJ2-2, with TRBD1 matching 8 bases. After removal of 10 bases from V and 7 bases from J, the junction contained 8 bases not matched to a gene. The CDR3 is 13 residues long. Germline V lookup: CDR1 MDHEN, CDR2 SYDVKM. The CDR3 region has the DNA TGTGCCACTCGGACAGGGCTTGGCGGGGAGCTGTTTTTT. It encodes CATRTGLGGELFF.

The chain has TRBV24-1 and TRBJ2-3, with 8 bases fitting TRBD2. Germline V lookup: CDR1 KGHDR, CDR2 SFDVKD. With V trimmed by 3 bases and J by 0 bases, 1 base remained unmatched. CDR3 length: 15 amino acids. CDR3 region: CATSDPGGSTDTQYF. The CDR3 DNA is TGTGCCACCAGTGATCCGGGGGGGAGCACAGATACGCAGTATTTT.

J is TRBJ1-1 and V is TRBV7-2; TRBD1 matches 8 bases. CDR1 is SGHTA, CDR2 FQGNSA, per germline. V gave up 1 base and J gave up 12 bases; unmatched junction bases: 10. The length of the CDR3 is 14 residues. The CDR3 spells CASSLGSGTGRPFF. The CDR3 nucleotides read TGTGCCAGCAGCTTAGGATCCGGGACAGGTCGGCCTTTCTTT.

This chain connects TRBV27 to TRBJ2-2; D is uncertain. The germline V and J ends were trimmed by 5 bases and 3 bases, with 4 bases remaining between them. Per germline, CDR1 MNHEY and CDR2 SMNVEV (reference sequence). This CDR3 region has 12 residues. The CDR3 nucleotides read TGTGCCAGCAGTCGTTACACCGGGGAGCTGTTTTTT. Its translation: CASSRYTGELFF.

The CDR3 protein is CSVSTGFEGYGYTF. CDR3 nucleotide sequence: TGCAGCGTGTCAACAGGGTTTGAGGGCTATGGCTACACCTTC. The rearrangement uses TRBV29-1 and TRBJ1-2; D might be TRBD1 (6 bases). Trimming shortened V by 6 bases and J by 4 bases, and 18 bases separated the two germline ends. Germline CDR1 SQVTM, CDR2 ANQGSEA. The CDR3 has 14 amino acids.